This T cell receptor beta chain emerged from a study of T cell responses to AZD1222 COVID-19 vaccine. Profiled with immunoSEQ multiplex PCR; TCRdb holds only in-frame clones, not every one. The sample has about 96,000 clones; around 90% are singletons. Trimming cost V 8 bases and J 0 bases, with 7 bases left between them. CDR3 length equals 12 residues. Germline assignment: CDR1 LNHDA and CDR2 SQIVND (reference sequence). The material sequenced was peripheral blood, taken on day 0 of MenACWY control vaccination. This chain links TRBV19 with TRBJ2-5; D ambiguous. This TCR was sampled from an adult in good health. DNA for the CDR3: TGTGCCAGTGCTGAGAACCAAGAGACCCAGTACTTC. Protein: CASAENQETQYF.